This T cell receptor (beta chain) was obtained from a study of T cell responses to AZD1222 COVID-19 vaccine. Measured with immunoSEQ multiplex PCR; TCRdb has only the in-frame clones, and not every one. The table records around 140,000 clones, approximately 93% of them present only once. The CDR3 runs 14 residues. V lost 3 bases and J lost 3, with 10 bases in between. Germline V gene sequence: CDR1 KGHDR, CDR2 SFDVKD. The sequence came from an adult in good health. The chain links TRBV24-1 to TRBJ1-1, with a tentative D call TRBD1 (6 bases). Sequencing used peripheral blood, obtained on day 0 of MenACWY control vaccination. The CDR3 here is CATSDPAGDTEAFF. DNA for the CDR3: TGTGCCACCAGTGATCCCGCAGGGGACACTGAAGCTTTCTTT.